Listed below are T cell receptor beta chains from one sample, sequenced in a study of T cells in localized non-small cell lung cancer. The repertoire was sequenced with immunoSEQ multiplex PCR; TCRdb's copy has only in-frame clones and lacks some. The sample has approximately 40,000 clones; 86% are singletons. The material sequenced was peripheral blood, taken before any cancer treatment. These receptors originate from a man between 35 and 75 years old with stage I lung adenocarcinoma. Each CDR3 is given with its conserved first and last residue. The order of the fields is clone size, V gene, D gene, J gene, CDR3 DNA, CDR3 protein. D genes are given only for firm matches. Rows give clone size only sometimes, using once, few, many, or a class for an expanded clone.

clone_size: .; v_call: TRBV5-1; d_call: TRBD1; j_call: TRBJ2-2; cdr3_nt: TGCGCCAGCAGCTCGACAGGGCCCGGGGAGCTGTTTTTT; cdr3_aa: CASSSTGPGELFF
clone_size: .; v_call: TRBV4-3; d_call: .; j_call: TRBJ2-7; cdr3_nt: TGCGCCAGCAGCCAAGCCAGGGTTGGGCACGAGCAGTACTTC; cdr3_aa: CASSQARVGHEQYF
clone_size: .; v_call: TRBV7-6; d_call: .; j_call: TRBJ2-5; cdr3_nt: TGTGCCAGCAGCTTACAGACAGTCCAAGAGACCCAGTACTTC; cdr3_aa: CASSLQTVQETQYF
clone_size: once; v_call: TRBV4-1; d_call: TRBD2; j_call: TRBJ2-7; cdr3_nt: TGCGCCAGCAGCCAGTTCGGGGGGGAGGGCCCTTTGGGGCAGTACGAGCAGTACTTC; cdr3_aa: CASSQFGGEGPLGQYEQYF
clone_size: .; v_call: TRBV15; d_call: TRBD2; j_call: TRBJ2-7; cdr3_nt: TGTGCCACCAGCAGAGGAGGGACTAGCGGCTACGAGCAGTACTTC; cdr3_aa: CATSRGGTSGYEQYF
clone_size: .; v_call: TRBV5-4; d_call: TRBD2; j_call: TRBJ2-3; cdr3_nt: TGTGCCAGCAGCTTGGGACTAGCAGGCACAGATACGCAGTATTTT; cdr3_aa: CASSLGLAGTDTQYF
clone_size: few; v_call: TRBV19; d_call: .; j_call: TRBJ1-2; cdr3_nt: TGTGCCAGTAGTCTGGACGGCCGCTACACCTTC; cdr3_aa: CASSLDGRYTF
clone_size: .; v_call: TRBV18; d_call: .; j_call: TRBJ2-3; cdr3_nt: TGTGCCAGCACCGCTGATTCAGATACGCAGTATTTT; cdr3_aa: CASTADSDTQYF
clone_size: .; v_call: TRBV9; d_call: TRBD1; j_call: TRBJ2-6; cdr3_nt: TGTGCCAGCGTCCGGGACAGTTTTCCCTCTGGGGCCAACGTCCTGACTTTC; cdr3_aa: CASVRDSFPSGANVLTF
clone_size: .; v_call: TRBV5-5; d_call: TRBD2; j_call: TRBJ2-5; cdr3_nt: TGTGCCAGCAGCTTGTCTAGCGGGACACAAGAGACCCAGTACTTC; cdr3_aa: CASSLSSGTQETQYF
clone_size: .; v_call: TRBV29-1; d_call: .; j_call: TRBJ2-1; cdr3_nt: TGCAGCGTTGATGACGGGAGAGGCTACAATGAGCAGTTCTTC; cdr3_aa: CSVDDGRGYNEQFF
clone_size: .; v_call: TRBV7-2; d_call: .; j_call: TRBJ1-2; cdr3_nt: TGTGCCAGCAGCCCGAGGGGTGGCAGGGGCGATGCGGGCAACTATGGCTACACCTTC; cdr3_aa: CASSPRGGRGDAGNYGYTF
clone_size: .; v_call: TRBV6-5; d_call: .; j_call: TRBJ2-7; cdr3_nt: TGTGCCAGCAGTTACTCTCGACAGTACACCTACGAGCAGTACTTC; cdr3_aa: CASSYSRQYTYEQYF
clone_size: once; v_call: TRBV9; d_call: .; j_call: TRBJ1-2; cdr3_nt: TGTGCCAGCAGCGTAGGAGGAGGGAGGGTTAGCTATGGCTACACCTTC; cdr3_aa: CASSVGGGRVSYGYTF
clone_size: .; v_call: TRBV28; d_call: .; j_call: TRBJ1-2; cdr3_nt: TGTGCCAGCACCTACCCCCAGCTTGGCTACACCTTC; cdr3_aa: CASTYPQLGYTF
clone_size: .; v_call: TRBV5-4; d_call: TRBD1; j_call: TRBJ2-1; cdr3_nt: TGTGCCAGCAGCAAGGGGACAGGGGGCTTAGATGAGCAGTTCTTC; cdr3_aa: CASSKGTGGLDEQFF
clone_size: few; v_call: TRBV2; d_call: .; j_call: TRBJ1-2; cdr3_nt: TGTGCCAGCACGCATCGGTTGCGTGTCTATGGCTACACCTTC; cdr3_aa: CASTHRLRVYGYTF
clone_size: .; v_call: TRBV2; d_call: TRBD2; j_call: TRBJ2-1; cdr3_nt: TGTGCCAGCAGGAAAGGGGGACTAGGGAATGAGCAGTTCTTC; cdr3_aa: CASRKGGLGNEQFF
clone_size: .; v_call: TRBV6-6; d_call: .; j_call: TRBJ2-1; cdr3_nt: TGTGCCAGCAGTTACGGCGGAGTCTCCTACAATGAGCAGTTCTTC; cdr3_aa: CASSYGGVSYNEQFF
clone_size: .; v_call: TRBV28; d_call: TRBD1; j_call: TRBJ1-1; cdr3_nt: TGTGCCAGCAGTCTACAGGGGCGTACTGAAGCTTTCTTT; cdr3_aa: CASSLQGRTEAFF
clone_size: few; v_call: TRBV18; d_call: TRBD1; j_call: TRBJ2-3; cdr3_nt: TGTGCCAGCTCACCGCCTAACAGGGGATTAAGCACAGATACGCAGTATTTT; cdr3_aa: CASSPPNRGLSTDTQYF
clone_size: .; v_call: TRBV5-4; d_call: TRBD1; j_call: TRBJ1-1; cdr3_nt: TGTGCCAGCAGCTTGCCAGGGGGCTACACTGAAGCTTTCTTT; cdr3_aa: CASSLPGGYTEAFF
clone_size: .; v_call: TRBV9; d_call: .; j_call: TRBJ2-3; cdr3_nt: TGTGCCAGCAGCCGACGGTCGGATACGCAGTATTTT; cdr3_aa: CASSRRSDTQYF
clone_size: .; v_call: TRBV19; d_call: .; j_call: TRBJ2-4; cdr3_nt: TGTGCCACCCTTAACGTGGGAGCCAAAAACATTCAGTACTTC; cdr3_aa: CATLNVGAKNIQYF
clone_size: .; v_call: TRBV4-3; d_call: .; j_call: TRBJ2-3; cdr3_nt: TGCGCCAGCAGCCCCGGGTACCCTAGCGAGGCGCAGTATTTT; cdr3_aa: CASSPGYPSEAQYF
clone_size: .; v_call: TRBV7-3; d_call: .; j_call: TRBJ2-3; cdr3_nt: TGTGCCAGCAGCTCAAAAGTGGCTAGCACAGATACGCAGTATTTT; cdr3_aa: CASSSKVASTDTQYF
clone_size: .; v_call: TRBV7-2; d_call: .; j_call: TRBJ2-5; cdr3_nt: TGTGCCAGCAGCTTAGGCGGTAATCAAGAGACCCAGTACTTC; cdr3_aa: CASSLGGNQETQYF
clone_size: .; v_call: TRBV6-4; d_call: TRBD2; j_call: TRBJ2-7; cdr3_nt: TGTGCCAGCACCGGGACTAGCGGGAGAGCCGCCTACGAGCAGTACTTC; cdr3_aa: CASTGTSGRAAYEQYF
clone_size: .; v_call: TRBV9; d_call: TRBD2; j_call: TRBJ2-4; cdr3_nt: TGTGCCAGCAGCGTAGGATCCGGGGGGAACATTCAGTACTTC; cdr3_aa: CASSVGSGGNIQYF
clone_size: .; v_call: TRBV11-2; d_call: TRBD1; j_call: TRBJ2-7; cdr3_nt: TGTGCCAGCAGCTTAGAGGCAGGGGGCGAGCAGTACTTC; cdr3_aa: CASSLEAGGEQYF
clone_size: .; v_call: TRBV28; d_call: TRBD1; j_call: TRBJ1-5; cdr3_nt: TGTGCCAGCACCCCACTTAGGACAGGGCATCAGCCCCAGCATTTT; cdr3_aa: CASTPLRTGHQPQHF
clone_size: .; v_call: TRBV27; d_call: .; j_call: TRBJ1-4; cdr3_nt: TGTGCCAGCAGTTTATCGTCACAGTCTAATGAAAAACTGTTTTTT; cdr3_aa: CASSLSSQSNEKLFF
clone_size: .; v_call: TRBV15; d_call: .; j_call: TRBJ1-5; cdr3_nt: TGTGCCACCAGCAGAGAATCAGGAGTAGTGCCCCAGCATTTT; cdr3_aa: CATSRESGVVPQHF
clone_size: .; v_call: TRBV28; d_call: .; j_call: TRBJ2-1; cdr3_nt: TGTGCCAGCTCCGTCTCGACAGGTTTTGAGCAGTTCTTC; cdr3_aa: CASSVSTGFEQFF
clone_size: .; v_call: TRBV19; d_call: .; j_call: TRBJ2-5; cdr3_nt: TGTGCCAGTAGTTGGACTATTCAAGAGACCCAGTACTTC; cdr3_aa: CASSWTIQETQYF
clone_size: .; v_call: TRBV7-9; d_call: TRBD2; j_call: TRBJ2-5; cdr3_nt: TGTGCCAGCAGCCCCGGACTAGCGGGAGGTGGGGAGACCCAGTACTTC; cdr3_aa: CASSPGLAGGGETQYF
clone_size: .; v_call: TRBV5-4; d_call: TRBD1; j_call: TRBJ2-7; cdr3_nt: TGTGCCAGCAGTACCCGGACAGGGGACTCCTACGAGCAGTACTTC; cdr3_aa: CASSTRTGDSYEQYF
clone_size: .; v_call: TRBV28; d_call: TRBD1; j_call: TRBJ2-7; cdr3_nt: TGTGCCAGCTTTTGGACAGGGATGAACGAGCAGTACTTC; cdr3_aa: CASFWTGMNEQYF
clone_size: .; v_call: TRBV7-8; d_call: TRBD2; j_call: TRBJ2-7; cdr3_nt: TGTGCCAGCAGCTTAGGACTAGCGGTTGAGAGGGAGCAGTACTTC; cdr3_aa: CASSLGLAVEREQYF
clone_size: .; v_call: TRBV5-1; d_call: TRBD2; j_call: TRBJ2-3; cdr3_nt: TGCGCCAGCAGCTTGACCGTTGGTGGGAGGGCCACAGATACGCAGTATTTT; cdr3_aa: CASSLTVGGRATDTQYF